These 8 T cell receptor beta chains share one sample of origin, sequenced in a study of T cell responses to AZD1222 COVID-19 vaccine. TCRdb keeps only in-frame clones here, not all; method: immunoSEQ multiplex PCR. The data contain roughly 130,000 clones, around 89% of them seen just once; the ten biggest clones take up around 3.3%. The sequencing used peripheral blood, collected on day 0 of AZD1222 vaccination. The source of these receptors is an adult in good health.

This chain connects TRBV6-5 to TRBJ1-6, with D maybe TRBD1 (5 bases). The CDR3 sequence is 16 residues long. V was trimmed by 2 bases and J by 3 bases, leaving 11 bases between them. The V gene's germline CDR1 is MNHEY and CDR2 SVGAGI. The CDR3 loop is CASSYLWGDYNSPLHF. DNA of the CDR3: TGTGCCAGCAGTTACCTCTGGGGGGACTATAATTCACCCCTCCACTTT.

The chain has TRBV7-2 and TRBJ2-2; D gene uncertain. V shed 0 bases and J shed 2 bases, with 7 bases lying between them. The CDR3 is 15 residues long. CDR1 is SGHTA and CDR2 is FQGNSA in the germline V gene. The CDR3 nucleotides read TGTGCCAGCAGCTTAGCGGGTCCCAACACCGGGGAGCTGTTTTTT. It translates to CASSLAGPNTGELFF.

The chain employs TRBV6-2 or TRBV6-3 and TRBJ1-5; D gene uncertain. CDR3 size: 15 residues. Between the trimmed V and J ends, which lost 5 bases and 4 bases, there was a span of 15 bases. The germline V gene has CDR1 MNHEY and CDR2 SVGEGT. The CDR3 DNA sequence: TGTGCCAGCAGTGCCTTCACTTCGGGGAATCAGCCCCAGCATTTT. Protein sequence: CASSAFTSGNQPQHF.

This clone has only one observation. This chain links TRBV15 with TRBJ2-5; D remains ambiguous. The V end was cut by 0 bases, the J end by 5 bases, with 10 bases between. The CDR3 length is 14 residues. Germline-derived CDR1 and CDR2 are LNHNV and YYDKDF (reference sequence). CDR3 region: CATSRDTGWETQYF. The CDR3 DNA follows: TGTGCCACCAGCAGAGATACGGGTTGGGAGACCCAGTACTTC.

J is TRBJ2-1 and V is TRBV18, with TRBD1 as a possible D gene (5 bases). The CDR3 has 14 residues. V was pared by 0 bases and J by 10 bases, with 13 bases between. Germline V gives CDR1 KGHSH, CDR2 LQKENI. The CDR3 here is CASSPPLGEREQFF. The CDR3, as DNA: TGTGCCAGCTCACCACCGTTAGGGGAACGGGAGCAGTTCTTC.

The chain has TRBV5-1 and TRBJ2-7, with D perhaps matching TRBD1 (5 bases). Looked up from germline, CDR1 is SGHRS and CDR2 is YFSETQ. The CDR3 sequence is 14 residues long. V dropped 2 bases and J dropped 4 bases, with 13 bases sitting between them. CDR3 in amino acids: CASSLQVIGYEQYF. Here the CDR3 DNA reads TGCGCCAGCAGCTTACAGGTGATAGGGTACGAGCAGTACTTC. Full variable domain (remainder filled in from reference TRBV5-1 and TRBJ2-7): KAGVTQTPRYLIKTRGQQVTLSCSPISGHRSVSWYQQTPGQGLQFLFEYFSETQRNKGNFPGRFSGRQFSNSRSEMNVSTLELGDSALYLCASSLQVIGYEQYFGPGTRLTVT.

V gene TRBV28 combines with J gene TRBJ1-1; D not resolved. The V end was cut by 3 bases, the J end by 5 bases, with 10 bases between. There are 13 residues in the CDR3. Per the germline V gene, CDR1 is MDHEN and CDR2 is SYDVKM. The CDR3: CASSLPRGTEAFF. The CDR3 region has the DNA TGTGCCAGCAGTTTGCCCCGTGGGACTGAAGCTTTCTTT.

The chain uses TRBV28 and TRBJ2-1, with TRBD2 matching over 7 bases. J lost 1 base, V lost 4 bases, and 4 bases had no gene match. There are 15 residues in the CDR3. Germline V CDR1 and CDR2: MDHEN, SYDVKM. CDR3 amino acids: CASSSTGGSYNEQFF. CDR3 sequence (DNA): TGTGCCAGCAGTTCTACGGGAGGTTCCTACAATGAGCAGTTCTTC.